The rows below give T cell receptor beta chains drawn from one sample of a study of blood T cell repertoires in COVID-19. Some clones are missing from TCRdb's copy, which holds only in-frame ones; the method was immunoSEQ multiplex PCR. The table records 19,000 or so clones, around 88% of them present only once. Sequencing was carried out using peripheral blood. The source is a man aged 65 to 85 with active COVID-19. CDR3s include the opening cysteine and the closing phenylalanine or tryptophan. Fields, in order: J gene, V gene, clone size, D gene, CDR3 DNA, CDR3 protein. The D gene is left open where the match is weak. Part of the rows lack a size; the others show once, few, many or a class for expanded clones.

j_gene: TRBJ2-3
v_gene: TRBV6-6
abundance: once
d_gene: TRBD2
CDR3nt: TGTGCCAGCATGAGACTAGCGGGTCCAGAAGGAGATACGCAGTATTTT
CDR3aa: CASMRLAGPEGDTQYF

j_gene: TRBJ1-3
v_gene: TRBV7-3
abundance: once
d_gene: .
CDR3nt: TGTGCCAGCAGCTTACCGGGCTCTGGAAACACCATATATTTT
CDR3aa: CASSLPGSGNTIYF

j_gene: TRBJ1-1
v_gene: TRBV30
abundance: .
d_gene: .
CDR3nt: TGTGCAACGGGACAGAACACTGAAGCTTTCTTT
CDR3aa: CATGQNTEAFF

j_gene: TRBJ1-1
v_gene: TRBV7-3
abundance: .
d_gene: .
CDR3nt: TGTGCCAGCAGCTTCCTGCGCACTGAAGCTTTCTTT
CDR3aa: CASSFLRTEAFF

j_gene: TRBJ2-1
v_gene: TRBV18
abundance: once
d_gene: .
CDR3nt: TGTGCCAGCTCACCGGGGGGGCCCCCCCGGAATGAGCAGTTCTTC
CDR3aa: CASSPGGPPRNEQFF

j_gene: TRBJ2-5
v_gene: TRBV2
abundance: .
d_gene: .
CDR3nt: TGTGCCAGCATCGAGCGAACGCGAGAGACCCAGTACTTC
CDR3aa: CASIERTRETQYF

j_gene: TRBJ2-7
v_gene: TRBV7-2
abundance: .
d_gene: TRBD1
CDR3nt: TGTGCCAGCAGCCAACCGGGACAGGGAATCTACGAGCAGTACTTC
CDR3aa: CASSQPGQGIYEQYF

j_gene: TRBJ2-7
v_gene: TRBV15
abundance: .
d_gene: .
CDR3nt: TGTGCCACCAGCAGAGATAGGGGGGGCTCCTACGAGCAGTACTTC
CDR3aa: CATSRDRGGSYEQYF

j_gene: TRBJ1-1
v_gene: TRBV6-5
abundance: .
d_gene: .
CDR3nt: TGTGCCAGCAGGGGGCTGACTGAAGCTTTCTTT
CDR3aa: CASRGLTEAFF

j_gene: TRBJ2-4
v_gene: TRBV7-9
abundance: once
d_gene: .
CDR3nt: TGTGCCAGCAGCTTAGAAGGGGTTCGGAGCATTCAGTACTTC
CDR3aa: CASSLEGVRSIQYF

j_gene: TRBJ1-6
v_gene: TRBV19
abundance: .
d_gene: .
CDR3nt: TGTGCCAGTAGTATCCGGGGACAAGAAGAATCACCCCTCCACTTT
CDR3aa: CASSIRGQEESPLHF

j_gene: TRBJ2-3
v_gene: TRBV3-1/TRBV3-2
abundance: .
d_gene: TRBD1
CDR3nt: TGTGCCAGCAGCTGGGACAGAAACACAGATACGCAGTATTTT
CDR3aa: CASSWDRNTDTQYF

j_gene: TRBJ1-2
v_gene: TRBV28
abundance: .
d_gene: TRBD1
CDR3nt: TGTGCCAGCAGTTCCTCTGGTCAGGGGGCATTTGGCTACACCTTC
CDR3aa: CASSSSGQGAFGYTF

j_gene: TRBJ2-2
v_gene: TRBV18
abundance: .
d_gene: TRBD1
CDR3nt: TGTGCCAGCTCCCTCCAGGGGGAAGGGATCACCGGGGAGCTGTTTTTT
CDR3aa: CASSLQGEGITGELFF

j_gene: TRBJ2-5
v_gene: TRBV5-1
abundance: .
d_gene: TRBD2
CDR3nt: TGCGCCAGCAGCTCCGGACTAGCGGGGGCAGAGACCCAGTACTTC
CDR3aa: CASSSGLAGAETQYF

j_gene: TRBJ2-3
v_gene: TRBV7-3
abundance: .
d_gene: TRBD2
CDR3nt: TGTGCCAGCAGCTTAAAGAGTTCGAGCGGGGGGGCGCGGACAGATACGCAGTATTTT
CDR3aa: CASSLKSSSGGARTDTQYF

j_gene: TRBJ1-1
v_gene: TRBV5-4
abundance: few
d_gene: .
CDR3nt: TGTGCCAGCAGCTCCGGATTGGGGGGGGGAGCTTTCTTT
CDR3aa: CASSSGLGGGAFF

j_gene: TRBJ2-3
v_gene: TRBV9
abundance: .
d_gene: TRBD2
CDR3nt: TGTGCCAGCAGCGTGACGGGAGGGAGCACAGATACGCAGTATTTT
CDR3aa: CASSVTGGSTDTQYF

j_gene: TRBJ1-2
v_gene: TRBV29-1
abundance: .
d_gene: .
CDR3nt: TGCAGCGTTGAGCACAGGACAAACTATGGCTACACCTTC
CDR3aa: CSVEHRTNYGYTF

j_gene: TRBJ2-7
v_gene: TRBV4-1
abundance: .
d_gene: TRBD1
CDR3nt: TGCGCCAGCAGCCTCCGATGGACAGGGGATTCTTACGAGCAGTACTTC
CDR3aa: CASSLRWTGDSYEQYF